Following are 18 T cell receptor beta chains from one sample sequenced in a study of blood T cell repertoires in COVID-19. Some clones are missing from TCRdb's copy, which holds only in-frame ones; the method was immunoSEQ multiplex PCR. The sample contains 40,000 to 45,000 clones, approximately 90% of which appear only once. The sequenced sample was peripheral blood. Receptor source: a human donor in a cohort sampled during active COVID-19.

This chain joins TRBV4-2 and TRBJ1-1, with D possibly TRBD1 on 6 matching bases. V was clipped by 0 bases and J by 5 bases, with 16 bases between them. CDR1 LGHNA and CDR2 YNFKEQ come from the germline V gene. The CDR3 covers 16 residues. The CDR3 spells CASSQEQSGVGTEAFF. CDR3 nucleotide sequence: TGTGCCAGCAGCCAAGAACAGTCAGGGGTGGGAACTGAAGCTTTCTTT.

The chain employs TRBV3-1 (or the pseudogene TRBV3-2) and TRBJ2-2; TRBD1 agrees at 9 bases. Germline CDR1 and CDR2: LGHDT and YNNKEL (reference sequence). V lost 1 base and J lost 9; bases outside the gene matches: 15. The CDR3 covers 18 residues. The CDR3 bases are TGTGCCAGCAGCCAAGGGACAGGGGTGCTCAGGTCGGGTAGGGAGCTGTTTTTT. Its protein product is CASSQGTGVLRSGRELFF.

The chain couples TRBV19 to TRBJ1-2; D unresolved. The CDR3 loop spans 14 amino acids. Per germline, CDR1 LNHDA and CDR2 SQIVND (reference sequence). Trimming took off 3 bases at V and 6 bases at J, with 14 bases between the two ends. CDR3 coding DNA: TGTGCCAGTAGTATTGAGGGTTATGGCGATGGCTACACCTTC. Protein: CASSIEGYGDGYTF.

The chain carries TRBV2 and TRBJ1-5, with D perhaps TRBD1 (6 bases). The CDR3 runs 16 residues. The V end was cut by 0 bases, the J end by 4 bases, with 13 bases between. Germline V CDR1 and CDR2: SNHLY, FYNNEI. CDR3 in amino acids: CASSEAPAGANQPQHF. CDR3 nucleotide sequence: TGTGCCAGCAGTGAAGCGCCGGCAGGGGCGAATCAGCCCCAGCATTTT.

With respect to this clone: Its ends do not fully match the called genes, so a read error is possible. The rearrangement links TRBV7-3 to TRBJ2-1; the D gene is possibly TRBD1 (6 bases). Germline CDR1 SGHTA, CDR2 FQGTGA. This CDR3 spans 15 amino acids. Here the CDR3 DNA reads TGTGCCAGCAGCCTAACCGGACAGAGACACAATGAGCAGTTCTTC. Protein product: CASSLTGQRHNEQFF.

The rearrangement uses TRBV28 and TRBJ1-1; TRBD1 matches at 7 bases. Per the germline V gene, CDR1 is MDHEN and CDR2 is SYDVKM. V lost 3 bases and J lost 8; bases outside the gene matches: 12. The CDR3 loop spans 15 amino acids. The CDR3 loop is CASSFDRARTAEAFF. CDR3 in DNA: TGTGCCAGCAGTTTTGACAGGGCGCGCACTGCAGAAGCTTTCTTT.

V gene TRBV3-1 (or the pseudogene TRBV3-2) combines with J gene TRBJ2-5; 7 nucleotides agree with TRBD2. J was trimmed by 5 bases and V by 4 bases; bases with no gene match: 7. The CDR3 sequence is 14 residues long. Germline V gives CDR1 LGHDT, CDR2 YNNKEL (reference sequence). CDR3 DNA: TGTGCCAGCAGCCGGGGGGGTGGGTTGGAGACCCAGTACTTC. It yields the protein CASSRGGGLETQYF.

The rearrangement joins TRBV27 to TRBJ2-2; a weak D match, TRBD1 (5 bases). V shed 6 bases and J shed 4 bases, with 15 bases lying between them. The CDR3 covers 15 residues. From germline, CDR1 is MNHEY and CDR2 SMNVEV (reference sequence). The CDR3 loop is CASRQGARATGELFF. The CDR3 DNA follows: TGTGCCAGCAGGCAAGGGGCCCGGGCCACCGGGGAGCTGTTTTTT.

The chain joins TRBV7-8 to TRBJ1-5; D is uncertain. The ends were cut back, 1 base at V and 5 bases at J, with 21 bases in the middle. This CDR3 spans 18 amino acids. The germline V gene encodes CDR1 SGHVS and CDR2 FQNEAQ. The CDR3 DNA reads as TGTGCCAGCAGCTTAGAGTGGAGGGTCGGAGAACGGCATCAGCCCCAGCATTTT. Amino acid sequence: CASSLEWRVGERHQPQHF.

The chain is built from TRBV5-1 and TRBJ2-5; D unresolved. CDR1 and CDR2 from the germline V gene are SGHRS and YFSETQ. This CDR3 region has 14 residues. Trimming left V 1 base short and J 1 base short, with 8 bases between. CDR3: CASSLNEAQETQYF. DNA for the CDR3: TGCGCCAGCAGCTTGAACGAGGCCCAAGAGACCCAGTACTTC.

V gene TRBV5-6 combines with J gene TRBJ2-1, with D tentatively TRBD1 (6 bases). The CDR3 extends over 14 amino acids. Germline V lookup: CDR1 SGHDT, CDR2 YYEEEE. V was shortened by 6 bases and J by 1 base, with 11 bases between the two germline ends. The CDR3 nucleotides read TGTGCCAGCACTGGGGGCAGGTCCTACAATGAGCAGTTCTTC. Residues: CASTGGRSYNEQFF.

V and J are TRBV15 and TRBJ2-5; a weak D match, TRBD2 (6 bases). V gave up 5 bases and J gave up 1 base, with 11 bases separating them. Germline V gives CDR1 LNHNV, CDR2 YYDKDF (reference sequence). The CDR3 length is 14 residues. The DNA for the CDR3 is TGTGCCACCAGCCTCGGAGGGCGCCAAGAGACCCAGTACTTC. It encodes CATSLGGRQETQYF.

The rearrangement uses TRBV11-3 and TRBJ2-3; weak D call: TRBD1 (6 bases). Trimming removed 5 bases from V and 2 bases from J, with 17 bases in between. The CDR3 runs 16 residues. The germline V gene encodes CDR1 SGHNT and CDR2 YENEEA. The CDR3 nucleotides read TGTGCCAGCAGCCCCGGTGTGGTGGGACACACAGATACGCAGTATTTT. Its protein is CASSPGVVGHTDTQYF.

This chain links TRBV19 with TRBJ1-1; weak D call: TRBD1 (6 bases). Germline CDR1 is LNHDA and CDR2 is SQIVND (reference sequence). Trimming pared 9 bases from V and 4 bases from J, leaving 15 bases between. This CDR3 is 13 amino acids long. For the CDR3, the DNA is TGTGCCAGCAACAGGGATACGAGCACTGAAGCTTTCTTT. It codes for CASNRDTSTEAFF.

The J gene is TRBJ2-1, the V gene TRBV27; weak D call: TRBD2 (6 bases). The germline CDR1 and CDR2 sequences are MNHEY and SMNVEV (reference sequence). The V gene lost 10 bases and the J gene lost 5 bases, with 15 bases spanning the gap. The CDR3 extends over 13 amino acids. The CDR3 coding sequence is TGTGCCACCCAGCGGTGGGGGGACAATGAGCAGTTCTTC. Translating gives CATQRWGDNEQFF.

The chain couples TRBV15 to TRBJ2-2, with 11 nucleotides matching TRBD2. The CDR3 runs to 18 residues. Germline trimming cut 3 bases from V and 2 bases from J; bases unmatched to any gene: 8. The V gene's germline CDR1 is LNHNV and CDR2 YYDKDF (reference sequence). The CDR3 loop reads CATSSPGLADFNTGELFF. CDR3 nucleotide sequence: TGTGCCACCAGCAGTCCGGGACTAGCGGACTTCAACACCGGGGAGCTGTTTTTT.

CDR3 DNA: TGTGCCAGCAGTTTCGGGGGGGATCAGCCCCAGCATTTT. Translated: CASSFGGDQPQHF. V usage is TRBV27 and J usage is TRBJ1-5, with D maybe TRBD1 (5 bases). Germline V CDR1 and CDR2: MNHEY, SMNVEV (reference sequence). With 3 bases removed from V and 5 bases from J, the gap between germline ends came to 8 bases. This CDR3 has 13 amino acids.

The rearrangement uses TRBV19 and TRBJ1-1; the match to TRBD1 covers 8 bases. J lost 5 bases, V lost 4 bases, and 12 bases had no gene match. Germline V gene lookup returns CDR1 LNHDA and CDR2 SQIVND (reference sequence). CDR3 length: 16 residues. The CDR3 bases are TGTGCCAGTAGTAGAGGACAGGGCGAGGGGCGGACTGAAGCTTTCTTT. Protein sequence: CASSRGQGEGRTEAFF.